These 5 T cell receptor beta chains share one sample of origin, sequenced in a study of long-term antiretroviral therapy in people with HIV. Investigators performed immunoSEQ version v3.0 at survey level. Profiling relied on immunoSEQ multiplex PCR, and the TCRdb table lists in-frame clones only, not all of them. The sample comprises 25,000 to 35,000 clones, about 89% of which are singletons, and less than 5% rests with the top ten. This sample comprised unsorted PBMCs, obtained 3.1 years after starting antiretroviral therapy. These receptors originate from a man younger than 30 with HIV.

Written as DNA, the CDR3 is TGTGCCGCAAAGAAAGGTCCTTTGGGGGAGACCCAGTACTTC. Protein sequence: CAAKKGPLGETQYF. The chain carries TRBV30 and TRBJ2-5; D call uncertain. This CDR3 has 14 amino acids. CDR1 and CDR2 from the germline V gene are GTSNPN and SVGIG (reference sequence). V was clipped by 8 bases and J by 5 bases, with 21 bases between them.

The chain links TRBV7-2 to TRBJ1-5, with TRBD1 as a possible D gene (5 bases). V lost 5 bases, J lost 5 bases, and 16 bases lay in between. The germline CDR1 and CDR2 sequences are SGHTA and FQGNSA. The CDR3 extends over 15 amino acids. CDR3 in amino acids: CASSTRGGADQPQHF. DNA for the CDR3: TGTGCCAGCAGCACCCGGGGGGGAGCGGATCAGCCCCAGCATTTT.

As regards this clone: The germline gene is not matched at one end of the junction; a read error may be the cause. This rearrangement joins TRBV12-5 to TRBJ2-4, with 12 bases matching TRBD2. CDR3 size: 18 residues. Germline CDR1 and CDR2: LGHNT and FRNRAP. The CDR3 bases are TGTGCTAGTGGTCCGTGGTCGGCTAGCGGGGGGGCCAAGAACATTCAGTACTTC. Amino acid sequence: CASGPWSASGGAKNIQYF. The full variable domain, with the rest looked up from reference TRBV12-5 and TRBJ2-4, is DARVTQTPRHKVTEMGQEVTMRCQPILGHNTVFWYRQTMMQGLELLAYFRNRAPLDDSGMPKDRFSAEMPDATLATLKIQPSEPRDSAVYFCASGPWSASGGAKNIQYFGAGTRLSVL.

The chain joins TRBV6-4 to TRBJ2-7; 8 bases align to TRBD1. The CDR3 has 15 amino acids. CDR1 and CDR2 from the germline V gene are MRHNA and SNTAGT. V lost 6 bases and J lost 1; bases outside the gene matches: 8. The CDR3 DNA is TGTGCCAGCAGGCAAACAGGGGGGAGATCCTACGAGCAGTACTTC. It encodes CASRQTGGRSYEQYF.

The genes are TRBV7-6 and TRBJ2-7; D gene ambiguous. The V and J ends lost 1 base and 6 bases respectively, with 13 bases between them. This CDR3 comprises 14 residues. Germline CDR1 SGHVS, CDR2 FNYEAQ. The CDR3 region is CASSLGESVGEQYF. The DNA for the CDR3 is TGTGCCAGCAGCTTAGGAGAGTCCGTAGGCGAGCAGTACTTC.